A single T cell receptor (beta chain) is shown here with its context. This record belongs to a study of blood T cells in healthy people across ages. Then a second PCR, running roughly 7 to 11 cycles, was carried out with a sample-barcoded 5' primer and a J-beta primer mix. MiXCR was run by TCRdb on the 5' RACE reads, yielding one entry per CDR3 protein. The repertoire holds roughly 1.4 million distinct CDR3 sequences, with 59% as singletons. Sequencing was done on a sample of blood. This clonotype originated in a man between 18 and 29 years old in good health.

CDR3 nucleotides: TGTGCCAGCAGCTTAAGGGGGACAGGGGGCGAAGATGGCTACACCTTC. Translating it yields CASSLRGTGGEDGYTF. The V gene is TRBV13, the J gene TRBJ1-2; 12 bases are a match to TRBD1. With V trimmed by 2 bases and J by 6 bases, 7 bases remained unmatched. The CDR3 is made up of 16 amino acids. Looked up from germline, CDR1 is PRHDT and CDR2 is FYEKMQ (reference sequence). Together with reference TRBV13 and TRBJ1-2, the CDR3 gives the full variable domain: AAGVIQSPRHLIKEKRETATLKCYPIPRHDTVYWYQQGPGQDPQFLISFYEKMQSDKGSIPDRFSAQQFSDYHSELNMSSLELGDSALYFCASSLRGTGGEDGYTFGSGTRLTVV.